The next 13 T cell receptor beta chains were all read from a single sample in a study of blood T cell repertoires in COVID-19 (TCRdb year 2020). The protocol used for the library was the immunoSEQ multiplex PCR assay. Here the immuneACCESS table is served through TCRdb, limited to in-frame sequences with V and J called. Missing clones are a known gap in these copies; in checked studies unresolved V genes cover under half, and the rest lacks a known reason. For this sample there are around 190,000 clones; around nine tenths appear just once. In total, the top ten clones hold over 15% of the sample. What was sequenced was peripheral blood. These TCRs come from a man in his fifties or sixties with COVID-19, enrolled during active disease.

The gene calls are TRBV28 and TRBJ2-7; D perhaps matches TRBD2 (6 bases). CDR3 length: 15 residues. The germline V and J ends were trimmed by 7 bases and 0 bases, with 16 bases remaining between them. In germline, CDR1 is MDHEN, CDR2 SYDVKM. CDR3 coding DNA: TGTGCCAGCACTCCCGGGGGACTCCACTCCTACGAGCAGTACTTC. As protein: CASTPGGLHSYEQYF. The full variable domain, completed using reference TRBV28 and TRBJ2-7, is DVKVTQSSRYLVKRTGEKVFLECVQDMDHENMFWYRQDPGLGLRLIYFSYDVKMKEKGDIPEGYSVSREKKERFSLILESASTNQTSMYLCASTPGGLHSYEQYFGPGTRLTVT.

CDR3 region: CASTRGGGYTF. The CDR3 nucleotides read TGTGCCAGCACGCGAGGCGGAGGCTACACCTTC. The rearrangement uses TRBV6-5 and TRBJ1-2, with D uncertain. The CDR3 covers 11 residues. The germline CDR1 and CDR2 sequences are MNHEY and SVGAGI. V lost 7 bases, J lost 8 bases, and 11 bases lay in between.

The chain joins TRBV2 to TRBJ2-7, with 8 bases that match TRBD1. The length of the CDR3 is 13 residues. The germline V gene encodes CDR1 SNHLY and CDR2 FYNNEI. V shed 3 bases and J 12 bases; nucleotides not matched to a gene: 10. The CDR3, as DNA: TGTGCCAGCAGTGAGGGTCAGGGGGCGAGACGGTACTTC. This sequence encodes CASSEGQGARRYF.

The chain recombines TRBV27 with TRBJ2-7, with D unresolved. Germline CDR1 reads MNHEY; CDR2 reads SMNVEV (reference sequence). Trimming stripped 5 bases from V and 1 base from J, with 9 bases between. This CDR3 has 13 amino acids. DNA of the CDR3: TGTGCCAGCAGTCGAGATTCATCCTACGAGCAGTACTTC. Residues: CASSRDSSYEQYF.

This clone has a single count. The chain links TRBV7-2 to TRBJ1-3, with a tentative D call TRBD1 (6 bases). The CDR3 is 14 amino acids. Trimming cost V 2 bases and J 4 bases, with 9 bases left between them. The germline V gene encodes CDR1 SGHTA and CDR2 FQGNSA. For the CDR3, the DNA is TGTGCCAGCAGCTTAACAGGGTTCGGAAACACCATATATTTT. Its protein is CASSLTGFGNTIYF.

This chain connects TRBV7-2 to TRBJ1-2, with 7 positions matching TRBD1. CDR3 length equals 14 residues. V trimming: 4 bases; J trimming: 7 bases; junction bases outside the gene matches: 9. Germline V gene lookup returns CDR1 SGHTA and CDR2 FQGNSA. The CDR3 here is CASSSPTGASGYTF. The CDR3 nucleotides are TGTGCCAGCAGCTCGCCAACAGGGGCTAGTGGCTACACCTTC.

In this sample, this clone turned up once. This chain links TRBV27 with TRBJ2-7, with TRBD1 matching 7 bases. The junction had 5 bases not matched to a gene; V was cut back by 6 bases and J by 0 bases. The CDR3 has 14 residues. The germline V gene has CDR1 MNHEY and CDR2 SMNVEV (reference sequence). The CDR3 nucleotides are TGTGCCAGCAGACCCGGGACAGCCTCCTACGAGCAGTACTTC. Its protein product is CASRPGTASYEQYF.

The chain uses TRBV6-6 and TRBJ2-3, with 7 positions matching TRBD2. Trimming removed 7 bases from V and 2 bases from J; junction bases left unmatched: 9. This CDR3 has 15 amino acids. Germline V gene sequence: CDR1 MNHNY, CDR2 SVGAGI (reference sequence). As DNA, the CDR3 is TGTGCCAGCACCAGAGGACTAGGTTCCACAGATACGCAGTATTTT. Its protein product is CASTRGLGSTDTQYF.

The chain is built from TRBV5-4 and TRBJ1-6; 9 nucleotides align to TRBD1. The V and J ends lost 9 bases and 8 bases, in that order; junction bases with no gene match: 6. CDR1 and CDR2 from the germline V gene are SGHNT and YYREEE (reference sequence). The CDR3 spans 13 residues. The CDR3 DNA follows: TGTGCCATCCGGACAGGGGTGGATTCACCCCTCCACTTT. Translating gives CAIRTGVDSPLHF.

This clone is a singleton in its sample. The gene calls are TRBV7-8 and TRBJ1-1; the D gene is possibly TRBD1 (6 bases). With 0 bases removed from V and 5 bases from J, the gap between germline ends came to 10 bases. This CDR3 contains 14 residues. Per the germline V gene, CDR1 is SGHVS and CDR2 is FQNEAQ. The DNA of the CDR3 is TGTGCCAGCAGCTTAGCGCGGGGGCTTACTGAAGCTTTCTTT. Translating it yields CASSLARGLTEAFF.

DNA for the CDR3: TGCGCCAGCAGCACACAGGGGAACACTGAAGCTTTCTTT. Amino acid sequence: CASSTQGNTEAFF. The chain carries TRBV5-1 and TRBJ1-1; maybe TRBD1 (6 bases). The V gene's germline CDR1 is SGHRS and CDR2 YFSETQ. V was pared by 4 bases and J by 1 base, with 8 bases between. This CDR3 region has 13 residues.

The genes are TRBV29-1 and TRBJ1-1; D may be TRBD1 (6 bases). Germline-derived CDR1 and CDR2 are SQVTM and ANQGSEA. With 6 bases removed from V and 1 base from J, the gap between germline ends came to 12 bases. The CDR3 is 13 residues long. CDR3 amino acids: CSVARTANTEAFF. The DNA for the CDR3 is TGCAGCGTCGCGAGGACAGCGAACACTGAAGCTTTCTTT.

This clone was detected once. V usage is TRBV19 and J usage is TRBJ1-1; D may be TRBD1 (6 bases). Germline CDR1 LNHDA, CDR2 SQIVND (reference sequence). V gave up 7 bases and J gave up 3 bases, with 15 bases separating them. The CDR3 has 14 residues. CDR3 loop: CASTSGVWDTEAFF. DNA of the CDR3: TGTGCCAGTACGTCAGGGGTTTGGGACACTGAAGCTTTCTTT.